This record concerns one T cell receptor beta chain sequence. This clone's antigen is unknown. No quality values exist for individual bases; no much larger clone is one base distant. The data were obtained in a study of blood T cell repertoires in COVID-19 (dated by TCRdb to 2020 to 2022). Regarding the research as a whole: Samples covering the acute and convalescent phases of COVID-19 were provided by collaborators in the United States, Italy and Spain. The material from the prospective study consisted of cDNA or gDNA derived from T cells, B-cell-depleted T cells, or PBMCs. Deeply sampled blood TCRbeta repertoires from subjects exposed to, actively infected with, or recovered from COVID-19 were included in the dataset. The repertoires were released in a freely available public database meant as a resource for research on the immune response to SARS-CoV-2. Samples came from the ongoing ImmuneRACE study (first 160 participants) plus 1,254 subjects from 6 global collaborators. Nearly every sample came with metadata listing a de-identified subject ID, COVID-19 status, age in years and sex. Where available, HLA class I and class II types were taken from metadata supplied by the sample provider and were not determined by assay-based typing. What the authors observed across the whole study: Clinical and demographic metadata were provided uncurated, with the amount varying by source and participant.

TCRbeta CDR3 regions were amplified from genomic DNA by means of the immunoSEQ Assay, a bias-controlled multiplex PCR. The paper's processing steps were these. Nucleated cell counts per sample were estimated from amplification of reference gene primers within the assay. To quantify the absolute abundance of each unique TCRbeta CDR3 rearrangement, sequence reads were collapsed and filtered. For each sample, productive Simpson clonality was calculated as the square root of Simpson's diversity index across productive rearrangements. This immuneACCESS table, as held by TCRdb, lists in-frame sequences with V and J called but not all clones. Of the missing ones, under half trace to an unresolved V gene in checked studies; the others have no known cause. The V and J calls and clone size are taken from that table; D and trimming were inferred from the DNA. This sample lists more than 300,000 clones; about 89% were detected once. Of the sample, roughly 0.9% falls within the top ten clones.

Counted from cysteine to phenylalanine, this CDR3 has 15 amino acids. The read is trimmed to its CDR3 DNA, 45 bases read in frame from base 1. A distance of 13 bases separates the germline ends of V and J, which lose 5 bases and 0 bases respectively. The germline V gene (reference sequence) yields LNHDA for CDR1 and SQIVND for CDR2. In the prospective study, participants were about 18 to 95 years old, resided in about two dozen geographic areas of the United States, and were enrolled through a virtual design. In the prospective study, cohorts were assigned on the basis of participant-reported clinical history obtained from a screening survey and a study questionnaire. A participant counted as exposed if, within 2 weeks of entering the study, that participant had been in contact with someone who had a PCR-confirmed or clinician-diagnosed COVID-19 case. In the prospective study, mobile phlebotomists collected whole blood, serum and a nasopharyngeal or oropharyngeal swab from each participant. Participants in the prospective study had the option to provide additional blood draws and questionnaires over an approximately 2-month period. Prospective study blood samples were shipped either frozen or at room temperature before DNA extraction.

The clonotype was recovered from a woman between 40 and 50 years old who had been exposed to COVID-19. Specimen: PBMCs or T cells enriched from blood (not recorded which). Recombination connected TRBV19 to TRBJ1-1; a confident D gene designation cannot be given. In nucleotide form, the sequence is TGTGCCAGTAGTGATAAGCCACTTATGAACACTGAAGCTTTCTTT. This gives the protein CASSDKPLMNTEAFF.